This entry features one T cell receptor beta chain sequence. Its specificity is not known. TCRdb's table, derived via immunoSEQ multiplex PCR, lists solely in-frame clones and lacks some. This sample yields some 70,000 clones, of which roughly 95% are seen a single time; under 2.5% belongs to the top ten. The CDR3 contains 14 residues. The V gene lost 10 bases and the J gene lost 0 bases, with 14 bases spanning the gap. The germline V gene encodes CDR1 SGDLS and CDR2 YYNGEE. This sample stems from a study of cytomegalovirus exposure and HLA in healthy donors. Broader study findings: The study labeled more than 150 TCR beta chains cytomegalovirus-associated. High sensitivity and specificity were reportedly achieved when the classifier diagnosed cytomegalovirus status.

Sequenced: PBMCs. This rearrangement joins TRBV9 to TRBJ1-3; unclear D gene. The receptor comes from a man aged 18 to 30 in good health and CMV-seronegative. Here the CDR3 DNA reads TGTGCCTCTGCGGCCGGTAGCTCTGGAAACACCATATATTTT. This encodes CASAAGSSGNTIYF. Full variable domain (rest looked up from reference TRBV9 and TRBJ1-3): DSGVTQTPKHLITATGQRVTLRCSPRSGDLSVYWYQQSLDQGLQFLIQYYNGEERAKGNILERFSAQQFPDLHSELNLSSLELGDSALYFCASAAGSSGNTIYFGEGSWLTVV.